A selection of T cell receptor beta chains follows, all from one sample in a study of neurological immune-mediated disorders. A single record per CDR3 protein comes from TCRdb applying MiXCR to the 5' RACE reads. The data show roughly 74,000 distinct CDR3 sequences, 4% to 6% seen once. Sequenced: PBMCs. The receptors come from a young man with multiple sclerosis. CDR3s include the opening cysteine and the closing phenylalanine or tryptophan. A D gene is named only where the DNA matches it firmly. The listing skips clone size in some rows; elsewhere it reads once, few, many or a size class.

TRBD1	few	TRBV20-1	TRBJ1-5	CSAMGQGDQPQHF	TGCAGTGCTATGGGACAGGGGGATCAGCCCCAGCATTTT
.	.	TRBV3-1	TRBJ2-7	CASSQAPQGSYEQYF	TGTGCCAGCAGCCAAGCGCCACAAGGGTCTTACGAGCAGTACTTC
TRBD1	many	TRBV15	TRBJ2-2	CATSFRGIGELFF	TGTGCCACCAGCTTCAGGGGGATCGGGGAGCTGTTTTTT
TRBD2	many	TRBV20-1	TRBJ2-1	CSARAGTSARNEQFF	TGCAGTGCTAGGGCCGGGACTAGTGCGCGGAATGAGCAGTTCTTC
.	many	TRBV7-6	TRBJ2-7	CASSSLGTAKEKYF	TGTGCCAGCAGCTCCCTCGGGACCGCGAAAGAGAAGTACTTC
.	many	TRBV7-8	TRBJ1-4	CASSLSRVNEKLFF	TGTGCCAGCAGCTTAAGCAGGGTTAATGAAAAACTGTTTTTT
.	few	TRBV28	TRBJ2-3	CASSSHPRDTNTDTQYF	TGTGCCAGCAGTTCCCATCCCCGGGACACTAACACAGATACGCAGTATTTT
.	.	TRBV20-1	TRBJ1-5	CSARGRENQPQNF	TGCAGTGCTAGAGGCAGGGAAAATCAGCCCCAGAATTTT
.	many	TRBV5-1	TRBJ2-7	CASSSMGTGVYEQYF	TGCGCCAGCAGCTCCATGGGGACGGGAGTTTACGAGCAGTACTTC
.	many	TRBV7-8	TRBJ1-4	CASSLRGGAEKLFF	TGTGCCAGCAGCTTGAGGGGCGGGGCTGAAAAACTGTTTTTT
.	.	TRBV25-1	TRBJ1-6	CASSATGRNSPLHF	TGTGCCAGCAGTGCCACAGGGCGGAATTCACCCCTCCACTTT
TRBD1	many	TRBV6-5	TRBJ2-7	CASSRQGFSYEQYF	TGTGCCAGCAGCCGACAGGGTTTCTCCTACGAGCAGTACTTC
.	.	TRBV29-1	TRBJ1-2	CSGGGDKFGYTF	TGCAGCGGGGGCGGGGACAAGTTTGGCTACACCTTC
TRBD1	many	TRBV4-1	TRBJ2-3	CASSQDTPTKPLGTGYTDTQYF	TGCGCCAGCAGCCAAGACACTCCTACAAAACCCCTAGGGACAGGGTACACAGATACGCAGTATTTT
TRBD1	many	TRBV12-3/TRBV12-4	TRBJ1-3	CASSLGDRVSGNTIYF	TGTGCCAGCAGTTTAGGGGACAGGGTGTCTGGAAACACCATATATTTT
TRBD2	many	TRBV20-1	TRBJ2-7	CSARRMVGGSHEQYF	TGCAGTGCTAGGAGAATGGTGGGAGGGTCCCACGAGCAGTACTTC
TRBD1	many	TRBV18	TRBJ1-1	CASSPNTGGNTEAFF	TGTGCCAGCTCACCCAACACAGGGGGGAACACTGAAGCTTTCTTT
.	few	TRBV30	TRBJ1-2	CAWSAWTYGYTF	TGTGCCTGGAGTGCGTGGACTTATGGCTACACCTTC
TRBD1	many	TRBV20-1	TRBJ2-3	CSAAGQGQGSLPPDTQYF	TGCAGTGCCGCCGGCCAGGGACAGGGAAGCTTACCTCCAGATACGCAGTATTTT
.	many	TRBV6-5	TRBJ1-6	CASTEKGHGGRSPLNF	TGTGCCAGCACGGAAAAGGGTCATGGTGGGAGGTCACCCCTCAACTTT
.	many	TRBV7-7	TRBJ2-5	CASSLVFADGETQYF	TGTGCTAGCAGCTTAGTTTTCGCGGACGGAGAGACCCAGTACTTC
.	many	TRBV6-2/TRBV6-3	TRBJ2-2	CASSPNTGELFF	TGTGCCAGCAGCCCAAACACCGGGGAGCTGTTTTTT
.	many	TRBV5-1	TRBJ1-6	CASSLVQGKWGSPLHF	TGCGCCAGCAGCTTGGTCCAGGGAAAATGGGGTTCACCCCTCCACTTT